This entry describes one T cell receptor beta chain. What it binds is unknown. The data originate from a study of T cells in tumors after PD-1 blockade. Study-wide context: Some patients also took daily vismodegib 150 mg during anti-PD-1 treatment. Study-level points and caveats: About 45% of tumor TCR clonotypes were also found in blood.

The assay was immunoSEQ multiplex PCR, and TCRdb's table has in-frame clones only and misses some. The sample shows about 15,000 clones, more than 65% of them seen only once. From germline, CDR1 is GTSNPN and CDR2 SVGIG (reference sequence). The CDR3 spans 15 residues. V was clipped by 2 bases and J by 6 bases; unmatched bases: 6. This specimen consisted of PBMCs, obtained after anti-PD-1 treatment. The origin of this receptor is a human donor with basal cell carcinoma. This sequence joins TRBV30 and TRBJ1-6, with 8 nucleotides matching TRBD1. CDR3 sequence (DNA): TGTGCCTGGAGTACCCAGGGGGCAACTAATTCACCCCTCCACTTT. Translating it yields CAWSTQGATNSPLHF.